This entry concerns a single TCR beta chain. Germline V gene lookup returns CDR1 SNHLY and CDR2 FYNNEI. J lost 0 bases, V lost 6 bases, and 3 bases had no gene match. This CDR3 contains 17 residues. A Seattle source enrolled patients during active infection and followed them longitudinally. The data were obtained in a study of blood T cell repertoires in COVID-19. Study summary: Donors in the United States, Italy and Spain gave samples during acute or convalescent COVID-19. T cells, B-cell-depleted T cells, or PBMCs supplied cDNA or gDNA.

Data came from immunoSEQ multiplex PCR; TCRdb stores just in-frame clones and leaves some out. The data contain hundreds of thousands of clones, around 89% of them singletons. The chain couples TRBV2 to TRBJ2-3; 16 bases align to TRBD2. The sample taken for sequencing was peripheral blood. The receptor's source is a woman in her thirties with COVID-19, enrolled during active disease. The CDR3 sequence: CASRGTSGRVSTDTQYF. DNA for the CDR3: TGTGCCAGCAGGGGGACTAGCGGGAGGGTTAGCACAGATACGCAGTATTTT. Complete variable domain (other parts from reference TRBV2 and TRBJ2-3): EPEVTQTPSHQVTQMGQEVILRCVPISNHLYFYWYRQILGQKVEFLVSFYNNEISEKSEIFDDQFSVERPDGSNFTLKIRSTKLEDSAMYFCASRGTSGRVSTDTQYFGPGTRLTVL.